This T cell receptor (beta chain) was retrieved from a study of human T cells and chemical hapten exposure. For the study at large: Small discrepancies in pooled library volume mainly accounted for the varying TCR yields per sample.

Time point denoted: healthy volunteer bleed at 2 weeks. RNA extraction used unfractionated whole blood as the source of total RNA. CDR3 size: 14 residues. Germline V gene data show CDR1 as MNHEY and CDR2 as SVGEGT. Trimming pared 10 bases from V and 3 bases from J, leaving 13 bases between. Within the library, unique molecular identifiers were attached to each individual cDNA molecule. Under the authors' procedure: A per-sample median of roughly 96,000 TCRs was observed, with counts ranging from roughly 20,000 to 750,000. MiXCR was run by TCRdb on the RACE reads, yielding one entry per CDR3 protein. For this entry, the V and J calls and clone size follow TCRdb and not the study's own pipeline. This sample carries approximately 44,000 distinct CDR3 sequences, 4.4% of them seen once, and the ten largest clones take under 7%. Concerning this clonotype: The antigen remains unidentified.

Study-level findings and limits: DPC sensitization did not alter TCRs above 1 in 1000 frequency.

The chain uses TRBV6-2 or TRBV6-3 and TRBJ2-6, with D possibly matching TRBD2 (5 bases). Sequencing was performed on whole blood. The clonotype comes from a human donor in good health. Some clones in this sample may be carry-over from other donors' samples. The DNA for the CDR3 is TGTGCCACCTTGGTCCGGGGTGGGGCCAACGTCCTGACTTTC. Protein: CATLVRGGANVLTF.